Detailed here is one T cell receptor beta chain. Its antigen remains unknown. The study sequenced cultured CD4+ T cell DNA using the Oncomine TCR Beta short-read assay. In TCRdb, the PCR reads were re-called with MiXCR into one record per CDR3 protein. This table holds over 15,000 distinct CDR3 sequences, 30% to 35% found once. Unmatched junction bases numbered 9, after V lost 2 bases and J lost 0 bases. The CDR3 runs 18 residues. These data belong to a study of vaccination and CD4 T cells after COVID-19. About the study: Researchers treated cells with overlapping spike peptides taken from SARS-CoV-2, HCoV-NL63, HCoV-OC43 and HCoV-229E.

The study, taken as a whole, reports: Median SARS-CoV-2-reactive clonotypes rose from 21 to 38, not significantly.

The treatment was: approximately 9-day PBMC culture with coronavirus spike peptide pools or control peptides (ViraFEST assay). Culture of approximately 2.1 million PBMCs per well took place with approximately 10 IU/ml IL-2 and around 10 ug/ml peptide pools. The specimen was cultured CD4+ T cells from blood. The chain combines TRBV12-3 or TRBV12-4 with TRBJ1-5; 8 nucleotides match TRBD1. This clonotype was sampled from a human donor with COVID-19. CDR3 sequence (DNA): TGTGCCAGCAGTTTATTACGACAGGGGATTGGTAGCAATCAGCCCCAGCATTTT. Translating gives CASSLLRQGIGSNQPQHF.